These T cell receptor beta chains were read from a single sample in a study of identical twins. MiXCR, run by TCRdb on the 5' RACE reads, gives a single entry per CDR3 protein. The sample holds hundreds of thousands of distinct CDR3 sequences, 9% to 15% seen once. These data were also filed under a second study, of yellow fever vaccine responses in identical twins.

Sequenced: PBMCs. These TCRs come from a woman aged 18 to 35 in good health. Both conserved end residues are part of each CDR3. A D gene is named only where the DNA matches it firmly. Not all rows give a size; the values are once, few, many and, for expanded clones, a class.

size	V	J	D	CDR3	DNA
.	TRBV28	TRBJ2-2	.	CASTPLGGGPGELFF	TGTGCCAGCACCCCCTTAGGGGGGGGGCCCGGGGAGCTGTTTTTT
many	TRBV12-3/TRBV12-4	TRBJ2-2	.	CASSFLRGEGTGELFF	TGTGCCAGCAGTTTCCTAAGGGGGGAGGGCACCGGGGAGCTGTTTTTT
many	TRBV3-1	TRBJ2-1	.	CASSQALWAGRDNEQFF	TGTGCCAGCAGCCAAGCTCTATGGGCGGGAAGAGACAATGAGCAGTTCTTC
many	TRBV3-1	TRBJ1-5	TRBD1	CASSQGQGDQPQHF	TGTGCCAGCAGCCAAGGGCAGGGGGATCAGCCCCAGCATTTT
few	TRBV7-9	TRBJ2-3	.	CASSSNGGTDTQYF	TGTGCCAGCAGCTCAAACGGCGGCACAGATACGCAGTATTTT
few	TRBV4-1	TRBJ1-1	.	CASSQTRTLNTEAFF	TGCGCCAGCAGCCAAACCAGGACCTTGAACACTGAAGCTTTCTTT
.	TRBV20-1	TRBJ2-3	TRBD1	CSVLTGGWYTDTQYF	TGCAGTGTTCTGACAGGGGGGTGGTACACAGATACGCAGTATTTT
few	TRBV6-6	TRBJ2-5	.	CASSYDFQETQYF	TGTGCCAGCAGTTACGACTTTCAAGAGACCCAGTACTTC
.	TRBV20-1	TRBJ2-1	TRBD2	CSAITGGVYNEQFF	TGCAGTGCCATAACGGGGGGGGTATACAATGAGCAGTTCTTC
few	TRBV7-9	TRBJ2-5	TRBD1	CASSLDTGQQETQYF	TGTGCCAGCAGCTTAGATACGGGACAGCAAGAGACCCAGTACTTC
many	TRBV3-1	TRBJ2-2	TRBD2	CASLGLAGVGGTGELFF	TGTGCCAGCCTAGGACTAGCGGGAGTAGGCGGGACCGGGGAGCTGTTTTTT
.	TRBV5-1	TRBJ2-3	.	CASSLAGTRTDTQYF	TGCGCCAGCAGCTTGGCAGGGACCCGCACAGATACGCAGTATTTT
few	TRBV28	TRBJ1-4	TRBD1	CASSLGQGVIRKLFF	TGTGCCAGCAGCTTGGGACAGGGGGTAATTCGAAAACTGTTTTTT
.	TRBV7-2	TRBJ2-2	TRBD2	CASSFRLAGGAGELFF	TGTGCCAGCAGCTTCCGTCTAGCGGGAGGAGCCGGGGAGCTGTTTTTT
few	TRBV5-1	TRBJ2-2	TRBD2	CASSLAGSGGPNTGELFF	TGCGCCAGCAGCTTGGCCGGAAGCGGGGGCCCGAACACCGGGGAGCTGTTTTTT
.	TRBV6-5	TRBJ2-3	.	CASSYSPRSTDTQYF	TGTGCCAGCAGTTACTCCCCCAGAAGCACAGATACGCAGTATTTT
.	TRBV5-6	TRBJ2-1	TRBD2	CASRQGTSGLYEQFF	TGTGCCAGCAGGCAAGGGACTAGCGGGTTATATGAGCAGTTCTTC
.	TRBV10-2	TRBJ2-1	.	CASSEKGRSHRDEQFF	TGCGCCAGCAGTGAGAAGGGTAGAAGTCACCGCGATGAGCAGTTCTTC
.	TRBV29-1	TRBJ1-1	.	CSSQQGGGNTEAFF	TGCAGCTCACAACAGGGAGGGGGGAACACTGAAGCTTTCTTT
few	TRBV5-1	TRBJ2-3	TRBD2	CASSAQWGLAGDTQYF	TGCGCCAGCAGCGCACAGTGGGGACTAGCAGGGGATACGCAGTATTTT